The present T cell receptor beta chain was sequenced within a study of T cell responses to AZD1222 COVID-19 vaccine. The analysis combined second doses at about 4 or about 12 weeks. General study results and limits: Baseline serology detected seropositivity in only 6 or 7 AZD1222 recipients.

Trimming took off 0 bases at V and 6 bases at J, with 10 bases between the two ends. CDR1 is SGHTS and CDR2 is YDEGEE in the germline V gene. This CDR3 region has 14 residues. With regard to this clone: Its target is unknown.

This table comes from immunoSEQ multiplex PCR, and its TCRdb copy is limited to in-frame clones, with some not included. Counted here are over 120,000 clones, approximately 92% occurring once; the ten biggest clones make up roughly 3.5%. This chain joins TRBV5-8 and TRBJ2-4, with TRBD2 as a possible D gene (6 bases). The origin of this receptor is an adult who received the AZD1222 COVID-19 vaccine. Source: peripheral blood, taken 28 days after the second AZD1222 dose. The CDR3 region is CASSLDGGRNIQYF. The DNA for the CDR3 is TGTGCCAGCAGCTTGGACGGGGGTAGAAACATTCAGTACTTC.